Here is one TCR beta chain with its context. The source of the sample is a study of shared T cell receptors in the human thymus. The repertoire was sequenced with immunoSEQ multiplex PCR; TCRdb's copy has only in-frame clones and lacks some. The sample lists around 730,000 clones, over 75% seen once, with around 0.01% in the top ten. The junction had 7 bases not matched to a gene; V was cut back by 6 bases and J by 3 bases. The germline CDR1 and CDR2 sequences are MNHNS and SASEGT. CDR3 length: 15 residues. In addition, the sample was reused for a study of human thymus T cells.

This receptor was obtained from a girl less than two years old with a congenital heart defect. The rearrangement links TRBV6-1 to TRBJ2-7, with 11 bases aligning to TRBD1. The sample was thymocytes. The chain's CDR3 is CASRLDGTGGYEQYF. The CDR3 nucleotides read TGTGCCAGCAGGCTCGACGGGACAGGGGGCTACGAGCAGTACTTC.